This T cell receptor (beta chain) was sequenced during a study of blood T cell repertoires in COVID-19. Study in general: The origin of the acute and convalescent COVID-19 samples was the United States, Italy and Spain. T cells, B-cell-depleted T cells, or PBMCs supplied cDNA or gDNA.

The CDR3 is 16 residues long. The data were produced by immunoSEQ multiplex PCR, yet TCRdb's version contains in-frame clones alone and is incomplete. The sample yields a few hundred thousand clones, about 90% seen once. The material sequenced was PBMCs or T cells enriched from blood (not recorded which). J is TRBJ1-1 and V is TRBV21-1; TRBD1, the table's D call, was not compared with the DNA. TRBV21-1 is flagged as a pseudogene. This TCR was recovered from a human donor in a cohort exposed to, infected with or recovered from COVID-19 (not recorded which). The donor label of this sample is uncertain. The CDR3 region is CASQTLTGAPNTEAFF. The CDR3 DNA reads as TGTGCCAGCCAGACTTTGACAGGGGCCCCGAACACTGAAGCTTTCTTT.